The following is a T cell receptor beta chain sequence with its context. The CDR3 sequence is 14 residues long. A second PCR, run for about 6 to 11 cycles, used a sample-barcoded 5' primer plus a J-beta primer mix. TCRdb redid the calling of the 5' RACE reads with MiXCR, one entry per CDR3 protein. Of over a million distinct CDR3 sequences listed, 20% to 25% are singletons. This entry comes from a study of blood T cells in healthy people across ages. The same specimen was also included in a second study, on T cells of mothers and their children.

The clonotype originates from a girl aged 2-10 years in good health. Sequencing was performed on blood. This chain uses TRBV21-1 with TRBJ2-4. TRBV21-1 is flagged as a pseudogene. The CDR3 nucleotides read TGTGCCAGCAGCACAGGGCTAGCCAAAAACATTCAGTACTTC. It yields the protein CASSTGLAKNIQYF.